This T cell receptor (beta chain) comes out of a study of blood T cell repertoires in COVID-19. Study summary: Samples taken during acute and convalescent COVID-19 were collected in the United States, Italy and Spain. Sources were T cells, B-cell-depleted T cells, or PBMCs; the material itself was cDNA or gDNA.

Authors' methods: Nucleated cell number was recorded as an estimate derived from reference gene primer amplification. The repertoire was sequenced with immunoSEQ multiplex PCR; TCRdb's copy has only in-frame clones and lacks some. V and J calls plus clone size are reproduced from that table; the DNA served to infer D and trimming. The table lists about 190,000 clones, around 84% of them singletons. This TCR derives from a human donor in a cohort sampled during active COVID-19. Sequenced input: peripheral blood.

The CDR3: CASALGTHHSSGELFF. CDR3 in DNA: TGTGCCAGCGCGTTAGGGACTCATCATTCCTCCGGGGAGCTGTTTTTT. The chain has TRBV5-8 and TRBJ2-2; D is possibly TRBD2 (6 bases). V was trimmed by 7 bases and J by 6 bases, leaving 22 bases between them. Per germline, CDR1 SGHTS and CDR2 YDEGEE. This CDR3 region has 16 residues.